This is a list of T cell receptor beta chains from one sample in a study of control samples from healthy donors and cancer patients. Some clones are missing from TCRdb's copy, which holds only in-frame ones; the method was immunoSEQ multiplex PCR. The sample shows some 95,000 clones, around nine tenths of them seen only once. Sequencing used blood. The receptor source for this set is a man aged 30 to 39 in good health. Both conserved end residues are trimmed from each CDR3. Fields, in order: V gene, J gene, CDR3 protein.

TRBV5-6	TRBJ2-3	ASSLRLAGTSTDTQY
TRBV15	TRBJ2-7	ATKSGRSSYEQY
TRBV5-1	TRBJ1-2	ASSSPGPRISNYGYT
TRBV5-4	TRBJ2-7	ASSLALAGVHEQY
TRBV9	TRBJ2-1	ASSQGSSGGNEQF
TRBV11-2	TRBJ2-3	ASSFFVAASTDTQY
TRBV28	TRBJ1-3	ASSLSLGFSGNTIY
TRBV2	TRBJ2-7	ASRVGLSSYEQY
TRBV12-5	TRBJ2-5	ASGSPEFGILTQY
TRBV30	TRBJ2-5	AWDEVTGGAGETQY
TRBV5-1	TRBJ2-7	ASSPGTSQTVQY
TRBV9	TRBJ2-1	ASSVTQIAGGFDEQF
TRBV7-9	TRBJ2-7	ASSPAAGFKTYEQY
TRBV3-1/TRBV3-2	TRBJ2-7	ASSRPGYRIYEQY
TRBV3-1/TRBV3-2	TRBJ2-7	ASSRLAANYEQY
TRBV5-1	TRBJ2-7	ASSWGGSGGAYEQY
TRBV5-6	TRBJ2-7	ASSLYVTNSREQY
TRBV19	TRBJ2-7	ASSITTGALAYEQY
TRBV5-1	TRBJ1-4	ASSLGRIGEKLF
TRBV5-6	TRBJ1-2	ASSLAGGSSIYGYT
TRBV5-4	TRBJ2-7	ASSLDREQY
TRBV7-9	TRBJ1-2	ASSLGTGEYGYT
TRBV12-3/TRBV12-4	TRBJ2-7	ASSPGLSYEQY
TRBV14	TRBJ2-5	ASSPPGRGGETQY
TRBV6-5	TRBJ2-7	ASRATGGSYEQY
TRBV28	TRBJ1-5	ASSSSDRETQWGPQH
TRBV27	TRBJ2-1	ASSGRYNEQF
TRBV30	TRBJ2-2	AWNRGMSGELF
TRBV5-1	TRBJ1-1	ASSLTGGDEAF
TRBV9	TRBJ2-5	ASSVGGTQETQY
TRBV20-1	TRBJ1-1	SASLPGTGDTEAF
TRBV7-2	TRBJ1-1	ASSLLSRTGEAF
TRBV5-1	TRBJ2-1	ASSGVTGGSYNEQF
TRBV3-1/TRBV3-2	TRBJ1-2	ASSPRQGQGGYT
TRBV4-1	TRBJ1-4	ASSQTLLRVSTNEKLF
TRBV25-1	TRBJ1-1	ASSVWPGDGAF
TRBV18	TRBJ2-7	ASSLIRLAGETGEQY
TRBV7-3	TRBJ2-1	ASSAQLGDPGF
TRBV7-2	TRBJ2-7	ASSLGTSGYYEQY
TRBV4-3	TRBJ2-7	ASSQDLWTSGTYEQY
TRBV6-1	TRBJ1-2	ASSEAFRDYGYT
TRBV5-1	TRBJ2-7	ASSLPGQGAWSYEQY
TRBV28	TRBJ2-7	ASRGGQATYEQY
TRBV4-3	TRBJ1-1	ASRLRASKKDTEAF
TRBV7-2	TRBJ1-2	ASSLQANYGYT
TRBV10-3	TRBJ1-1	AISESSGTEAF
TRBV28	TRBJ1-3	ASSPGGNTIY
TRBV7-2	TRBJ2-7	ASSSHYEQY
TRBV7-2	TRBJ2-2	ASSPPVTGTGELF
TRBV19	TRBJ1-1	ASSIPSELMNTEAF
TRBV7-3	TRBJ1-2	ASSPGQGFGYT